Included here is one T cell receptor beta chain sequence, with context. The data originate from a study of CD8 T cells in Susac syndrome. Reverse transcription used about 0.45 to 1 ug RNA and random hexamers. Amplification of TCR beta CDR3 by immunoSEQ multiplex PCR spanned 54 Vbeta and 13 Jbeta. TCRdb reanalysed the immunoSEQ multiplex PCR reads using MiXCR and keeps one entry per CDR3 protein. The sample includes approximately 190,000 distinct CDR3 sequences, approximately 96% seen only once; the top ten take more than 0.08%. The CDR3 has 16 residues. Germline CDR1 is SGHDT and CDR2 is YYEEEE. V trimming: 4 bases; J trimming: 9 bases; junction bases outside the gene matches: 15.

Material: CD4+ T cells from PBMCs. This receptor was identified in a human donor with Susac syndrome. The chain carries TRBV5-6 and TRBJ2-1; 8 nucleotides agree with TRBD2. Written as DNA, the CDR3 is TGTGCCAGCAGCCCTGGTTACGGGGGGGCGAGTTTTGAGCAGTTCTTC. This codes for CASSPGYGGASFEQFF.